This TCR beta chain was sequenced for a study of shared clonotypes between healthy human individuals. Measured with immunoSEQ multiplex PCR; TCRdb has only the in-frame clones, and not every one. The sample yields some 2.1 million clones, approximately 92% seen once. The CDR3 runs 17 residues. The trim removed 1 base at V and 3 bases at J, leaving 11 bases unmatched. Germline-derived CDR1 and CDR2 are SGHVS and FNYEAQ. Terminally differentiated effector memory CD45RA+ cells were excluded from the naive CD8 cells, which were CD45RO-negative and positively selected for CCR7. The chain combines TRBV7-6 with TRBJ1-2; TRBD1 matches at 7 bases. Sequenced: naive CD8+ T cells from PBMCs. The clonotype originates from a man aged 18 to 30 in good health. Some clones in this sample may be carry-over from other donors' samples. The CDR3 sequence: CASSLGRRQGNDYGYTF. The CDR3, as DNA: TGTGCCAGCAGCTTAGGCCGGAGACAGGGAAATGACTATGGCTACACCTTC.